The clone carrying this T cell receptor beta chain was recorded only once. Its antigen is not identified. Prior to sequencing, the ViraFEST assay stimulated PBMC with viral peptide pools, which expanded the antigen-specific CD4+ T cells. Investigators separated out CD4+ T cells once less than 11 days of culture had passed. By PCR, the person was confirmed to have had SARS-CoV-2 infection between March and December 2020. BNT162b2 vaccine or mRNA-1273 vaccine was given to participants in two doses. A half-volume exchange with IL-2 medium occurred on days 3 and 7. This sample is drawn from a study of vaccination effects on CD4 cells after COVID-19. As for the study in general: Post-vaccine specimens arrived a median 72 days past the second dose. Study-level findings and limits: Spike-reactive clones detected post-vaccine in convalescents consisted mainly of new vaccine-induced clones.

Produced via immunoSEQ multiplex PCR; TCRdb's table is partial and in-frame only. The sample gives 15,000 or so clones, 60% to 85% of which show up once; less than 20% is in the top ten. The germline gives CDR1 SGDLS, CDR2 YYNGEE. V was pared by 5 bases and J by 6 bases, with 15 bases between. CDR3 length: 14 amino acids. The input for sequencing was CD4+ T cells from PBMCs cultured with SARS-CoV-2 spike peptides, taken after COVID-19 vaccination. This chain joins TRBV9 and TRBJ2-1, with D possibly being TRBD1 or TRBD2 (5 bases each). The sequence was collected from a human donor who had a prior SARS-CoV-2 infection. The DNA of the CDR3 is TGTGCCAGCAGTAGGATGGGGGTGGGCAATGAGCAGTTCTTC. Translation gives CASSRMGVGNEQFF. The entire variable domain, with the rest obtained from reference TRBV9 and TRBJ2-1, is as follows: DSGVTQTPKHLITATGQRVTLRCSPRSGDLSVYWYQQSLDQGLQFLIQYYNGEERAKGNILERFSAQQFPDLHSELNLSSLELGDSALYFCASSRMGVGNEQFFGPGTRLTVL.